The TCR beta chain described here comes from a study of T cell responses to AZD1222 COVID-19 vaccine listed by TCRdb under 2021. The study in broad terms: TCR sequencing was performed for 230 to 250 trial participants, of whom some 200 were given two doses of AZD1222 and some 26 were given two doses of MenACWY control vaccine. Trial participants were enrolled by age into 18-55, 56-69 and 70-plus year subgroups, with 148, 28 and 57 TCR-sequenced participants respectively.

A remark on this clone: Its target antigen remains unknown. Base quality data are lacking; no much larger clone is found one base away.

The CDR3 numbers 15 residues from cysteine through phenylalanine. The DNA shown is the 45-base CDR3, in frame from base 1. Clipping removes 5 bases from V and 4 bases from J, with 10 as the unmatched junction base count. CDR1 and CDR2 are read off the germline V gene (reference sequence) as LNHDA and SQIVND. The CDR3 regions of human TCRbeta chains were analyzed by immunosequencing. On the authors' methods: TCRs in the repertoires were compared against a reference library of SARS-CoV-2-specific TCRs that had been generated with the MIRA antigen-specificity platform. Breadth was defined as the fraction of unique TCRs that were SARS-CoV-2-associated, and depth was defined as the fraction of total T cells that were SARS-CoV-2-associated. Using the MIRA data, each spike-specific TCR was assigned both to the spike region to which the TCR was reactive and to a CD4 or CD8 class. Log10-transformed breadth and depth values were compared by one-way ANOVA with Sidak's multiple comparisons tests. Not all clones reach the TCRdb copy of this immuneACCESS table, which keeps in-frame sequences only. Checked studies attribute under half of the gap to unresolved V genes and leave the rest unexplained. The V and J calls and clone size are taken from that table; D and trimming were inferred from the DNA. The table for this sample lists some 99,000 clones; 88% of them were counted only once. More than 10% of the sample comes from the top ten.

Study-wide conclusions, independent of this receptor: Conclusions about previously exposed vaccinees are limited because only six or seven AZD1222 recipients were SARS-CoV-2 seropositive at baseline. Participants were mostly white British, with more females than males. The authors suggested clonal diversity may have been underestimated. The vaccine-associated CD4 TCRs covered the entire spike protein, and the dominant responses fell in regions 160-218 and 743-854. Because no day 14 peak-response samples were available, the repertoires could be characterized only after the peak T cell response. Spike-specific TCR breadth and depth rose significantly after two AZD1222 doses compared with day 0 and with MenACWY recipients. Reportedly, almost half of the unique spike-specific TCRs recognized epitopes lying outside the regions that are mutated in the B.1.351 and B.1.1.7 variants. The 56-69-year group was small, and its depth increase did not reach significance, likely because of low power.

This specimen's time point label, interpreted: baseline before first vaccination. The sample's treatment or condition label, decoded: meningococcal conjugate vaccine given as trial control. Vaccinee samples were obtained from the UK trials COV001 and COV002, which included a single-blind randomized controlled phase 2/3 trial of AZD1222 (ChAdOx1 nCoV-19) in healthy adults. Trial participant PBMC samples were collected at day 0 and day 28 after the second dose for TCRbeta chain sequencing. The specimen comprised peripheral blood, sampled on day 0 of MenACWY control vaccination. The V and J segments used are TRBV19 and TRBJ2-7, with 8 bases aligning to TRBD1. This receptor was taken from an adult in good health. The bases read TGTGCCAGTAGTCCCGCGGACAGGGTGAGATACGAGCAGTACTTC. This sequence encodes CASSPADRVRYEQYF.